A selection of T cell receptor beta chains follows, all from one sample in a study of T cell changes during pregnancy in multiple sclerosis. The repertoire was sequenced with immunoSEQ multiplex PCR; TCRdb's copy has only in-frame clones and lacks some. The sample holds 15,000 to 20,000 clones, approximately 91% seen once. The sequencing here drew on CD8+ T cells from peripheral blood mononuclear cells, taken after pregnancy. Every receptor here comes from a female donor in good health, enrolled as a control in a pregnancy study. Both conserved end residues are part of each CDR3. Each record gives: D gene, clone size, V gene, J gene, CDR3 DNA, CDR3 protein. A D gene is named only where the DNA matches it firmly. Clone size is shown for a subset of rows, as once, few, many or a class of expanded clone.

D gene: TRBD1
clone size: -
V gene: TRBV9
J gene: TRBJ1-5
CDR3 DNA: TGTGCCAGCAGCGCGGGGACAGGGACCAATCAGCCCCAGCATTTT
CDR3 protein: CASSAGTGTNQPQHF

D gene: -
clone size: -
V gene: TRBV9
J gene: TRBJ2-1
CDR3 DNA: TGTGCCAGCAGCGTAGGCCTCGGCGGCGAGTACAATGAGCAGTTCTTC
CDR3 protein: CASSVGLGGEYNEQFF

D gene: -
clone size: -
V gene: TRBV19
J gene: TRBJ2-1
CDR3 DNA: TGTGCCAGTACCCAAAACCAGGGGTGGGCCTCCTACAATGAGCAGTTCTTC
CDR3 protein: CASTQNQGWASYNEQFF

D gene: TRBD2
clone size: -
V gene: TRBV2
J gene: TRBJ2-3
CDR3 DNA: TGTGCCAGCAGTGAAAGGGGGCTAGCGGGACGATCTAGCACAGATACGCAGTATTTT
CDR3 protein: CASSERGLAGRSSTDTQYF

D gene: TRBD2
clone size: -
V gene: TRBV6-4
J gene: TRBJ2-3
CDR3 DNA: TGTGCCAGCAGTGACTCGAGCGGGGAGGGTCGTACGCAGTATTTT
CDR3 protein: CASSDSSGEGRTQYF

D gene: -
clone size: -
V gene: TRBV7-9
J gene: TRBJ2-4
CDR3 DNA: TGTGCCAGCAGCTTAGGGGGCCCCAAAAACATTCAGTACTTC
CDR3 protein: CASSLGGPKNIQYF

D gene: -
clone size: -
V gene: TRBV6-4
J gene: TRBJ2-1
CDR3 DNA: TGTGCCAGCAGTGCCCACATAGGAGACAGTCCCAATGAGCAGTTCTTC
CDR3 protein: CASSAHIGDSPNEQFF

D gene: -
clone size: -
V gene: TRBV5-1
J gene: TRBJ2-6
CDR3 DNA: TGCGCCAGCAGCCCCGGGGAGAGCTCTGGGGCCAACGTCCTGACTTTC
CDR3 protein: CASSPGESSGANVLTF

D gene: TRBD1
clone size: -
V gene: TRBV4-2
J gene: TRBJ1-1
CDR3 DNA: TGTGCCAGCAGCCAAAAGAGACAGGGAAACACTGAAGCTTTCTTT
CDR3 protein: CASSQKRQGNTEAFF

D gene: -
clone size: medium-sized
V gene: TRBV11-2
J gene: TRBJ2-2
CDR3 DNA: TGTGCCAGCAGCTTAGAGGGGCCCCACACCGGGGAGCTGTTTTTT
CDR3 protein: CASSLEGPHTGELFF

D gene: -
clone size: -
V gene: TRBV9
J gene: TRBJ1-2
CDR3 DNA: TGTGCCAGCAGCGCACCCCCAGGCCGGTCGGATGGCTACACCTTC
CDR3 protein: CASSAPPGRSDGYTF

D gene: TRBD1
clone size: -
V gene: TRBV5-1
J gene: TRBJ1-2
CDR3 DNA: TGCGCCAGCAGCCCCGGACAGGGGGCCGATGGCTACACCTTC
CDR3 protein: CASSPGQGADGYTF

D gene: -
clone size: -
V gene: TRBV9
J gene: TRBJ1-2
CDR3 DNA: TGTGCCAGCAGCTCGAGGACAGCCTATGGCTACACCTTC
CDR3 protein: CASSSRTAYGYTF

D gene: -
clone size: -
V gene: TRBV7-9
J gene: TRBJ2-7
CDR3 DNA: TGTGCCAGCAGCTTAGGGGCAGGGCTCGACGAGCAGTACTTC
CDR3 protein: CASSLGAGLDEQYF

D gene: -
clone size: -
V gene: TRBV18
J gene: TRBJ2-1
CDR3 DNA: TGTGCCAGCTCACGTTCGGGGGGCAGAGTCTACAATGAGCAGTTCTTC
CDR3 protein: CASSRSGGRVYNEQFF

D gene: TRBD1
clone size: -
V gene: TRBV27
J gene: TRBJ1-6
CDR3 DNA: TGTGCCAGCAGTTTATTGTCAGGGGGTAGTAATTCACCCCTCCACTTT
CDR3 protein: CASSLLSGGSNSPLHF

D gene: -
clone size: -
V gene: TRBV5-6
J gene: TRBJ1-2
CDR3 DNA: TGTGCCAGCAGCTCCAACTACGTAAAAACAGGGACTGGCTACACCTTC
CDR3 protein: CASSSNYVKTGTGYTF

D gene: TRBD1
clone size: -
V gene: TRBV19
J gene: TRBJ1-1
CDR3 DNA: TGTGCCAGTAGCTCAGACAGGGGCGCTCTTTATGAAGCTTTCTTT
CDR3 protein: CASSSDRGALYEAFF

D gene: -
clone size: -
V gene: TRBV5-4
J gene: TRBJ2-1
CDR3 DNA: TGTGCCAGCAGCTTAGGGGTCTCTGAGCAGTTCTTC
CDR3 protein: CASSLGVSEQFF

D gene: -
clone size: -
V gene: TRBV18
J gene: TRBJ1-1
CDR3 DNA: TGTGCCAGCTCACCCACCAGTCCAGGCCGACCTGAAGCTTTCTTT
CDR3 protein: CASSPTSPGRPEAFF

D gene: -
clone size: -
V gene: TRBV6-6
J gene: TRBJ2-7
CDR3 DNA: TGTGCCAGCAAGCTCGAGGCGATAGGCGAGCAGTACTTC
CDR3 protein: CASKLEAIGEQYF

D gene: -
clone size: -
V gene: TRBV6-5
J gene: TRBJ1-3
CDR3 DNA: TGTGCCAGCAGTTACAGCCATCTCTCTGGAAACACCATATATTTT
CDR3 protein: CASSYSHLSGNTIYF

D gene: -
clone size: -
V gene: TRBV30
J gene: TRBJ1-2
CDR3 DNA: TGTGCCTGGAGAGCCTTGGGGGCAGGCTATGGCTACACCTTC
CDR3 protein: CAWRALGAGYGYTF

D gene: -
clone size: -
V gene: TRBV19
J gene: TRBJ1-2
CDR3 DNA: TGTGCCAGTAGTATCCAGGAGCGGGACAATGGCTACACCTTC
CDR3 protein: CASSIQERDNGYTF

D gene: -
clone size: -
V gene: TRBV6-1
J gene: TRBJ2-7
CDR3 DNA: TGTGCCAGCAGACACGTAGCGGTATCCTCCTACGAGCAGTACTTC
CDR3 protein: CASRHVAVSSYEQYF

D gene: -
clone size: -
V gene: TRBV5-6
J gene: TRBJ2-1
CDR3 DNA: TGTGCCAGCAGCTCCGGAGACAATGAGCAGTTCTTC
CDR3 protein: CASSSGDNEQFF

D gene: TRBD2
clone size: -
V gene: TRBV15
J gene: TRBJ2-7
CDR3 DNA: TGTGCCACCAGCGGTACTAGCGGCTCCTACGAGCAGTACTTC
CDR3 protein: CATSGTSGSYEQYF

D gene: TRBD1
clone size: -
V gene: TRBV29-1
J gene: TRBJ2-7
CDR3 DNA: TGCAGCGTTGTCGGGACAGGGGACGTCTCCGAGCAGTACTTC
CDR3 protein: CSVVGTGDVSEQYF

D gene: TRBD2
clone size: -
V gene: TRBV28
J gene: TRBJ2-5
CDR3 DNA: TGTGCCAGCGACCAGGTGTCCCGGGGGGGCCAAGAGACCCAGTACTTC
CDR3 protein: CASDQVSRGGQETQYF

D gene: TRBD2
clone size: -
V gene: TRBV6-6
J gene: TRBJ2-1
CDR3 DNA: TGTGCAGCGGGAGGGTTCTACAATGAGCAGTTCTTC
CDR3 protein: CAAGGFYNEQFF

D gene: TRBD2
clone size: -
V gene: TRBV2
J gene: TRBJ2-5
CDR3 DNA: TGTGCCAGCAGTCAACAGAGCGGGGGGTCCGGGGAGACCCAGTACTTC
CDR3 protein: CASSQQSGGSGETQYF

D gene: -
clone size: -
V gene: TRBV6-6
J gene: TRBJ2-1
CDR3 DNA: TGTGCCAGCCAGAGCGAGGGTAATGAGCAGTTCTTC
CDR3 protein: CASQSEGNEQFF

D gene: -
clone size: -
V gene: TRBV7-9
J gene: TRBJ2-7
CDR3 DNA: TGTGCCAGCAGCTTAAGACAGAACTACGAGCAGTACTTC
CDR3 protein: CASSLRQNYEQYF

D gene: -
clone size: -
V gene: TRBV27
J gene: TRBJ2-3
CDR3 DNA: TGTGCCAGCAGCACCACCGGGGTGGATACGCAGTATTTT
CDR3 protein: CASSTTGVDTQYF

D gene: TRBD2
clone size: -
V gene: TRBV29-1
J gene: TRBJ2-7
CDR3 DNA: TGCAGCGTTGATCAAGGCGGACTAGCGGGAGGGTCTTACGAGCAGTACTTC
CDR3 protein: CSVDQGGLAGGSYEQYF

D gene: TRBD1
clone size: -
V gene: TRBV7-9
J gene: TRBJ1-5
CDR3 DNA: TGTGCCACCCAGACAGGGAGTCAGCCCCAGCATTTT
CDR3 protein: CATQTGSQPQHF

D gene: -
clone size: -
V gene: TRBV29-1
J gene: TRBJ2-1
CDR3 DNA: TGCAGCGCCCTGATAGCGGATCGCTACAATGAGCAGTTCTTC
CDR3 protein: CSALIADRYNEQFF

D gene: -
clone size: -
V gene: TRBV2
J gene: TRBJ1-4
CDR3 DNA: TGTGCCAGCAGTGGGCAGGTTGCAACTAATGAAAAACTGTTTTTT
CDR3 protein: CASSGQVATNEKLFF

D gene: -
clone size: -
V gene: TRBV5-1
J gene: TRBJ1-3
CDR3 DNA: TGCGCCAGCAGCTTGGAGGCGGCCAAGGTCTCTGGAAACACCATATATTTT
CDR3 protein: CASSLEAAKVSGNTIYF

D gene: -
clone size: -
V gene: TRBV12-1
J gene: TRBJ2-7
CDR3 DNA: TGTGCCAGCAGCCCACTTCCGATCAACAGGCTCTACGAGCAGTACTTC
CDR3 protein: CASSPLPINRLYEQYF

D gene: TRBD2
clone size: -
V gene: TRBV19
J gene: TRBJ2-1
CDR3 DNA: TGTGCCAGTAGTGGCGGGACTAGCGGGAGAGGTGTCTATGAGCAGTTCTTC
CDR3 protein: CASSGGTSGRGVYEQFF

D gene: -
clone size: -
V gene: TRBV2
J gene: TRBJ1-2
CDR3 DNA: TGTGCCAGCAGTGAAGCGCTTGGGGGGGCGGATGGCTACACCTTC
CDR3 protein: CASSEALGGADGYTF

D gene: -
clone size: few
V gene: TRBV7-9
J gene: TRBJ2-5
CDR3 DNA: TGTGCCAGCAGCTTAGAGGGGTACGGCGAGACCCAGTACTTC
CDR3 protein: CASSLEGYGETQYF

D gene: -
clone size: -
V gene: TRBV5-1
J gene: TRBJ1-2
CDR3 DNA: TGCGCCAGCAGCTTGGAGGGGATCTATGGCTACACCTTC
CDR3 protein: CASSLEGIYGYTF

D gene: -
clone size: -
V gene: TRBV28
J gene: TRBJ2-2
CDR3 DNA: TGTGCCAGCAGTTATTTAACGGGGGAGAACACCGGGGAGCTGTTTTTT
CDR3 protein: CASSYLTGENTGELFF

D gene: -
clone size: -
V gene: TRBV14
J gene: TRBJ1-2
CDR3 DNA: TGTGCCAGCAGCCAAGACCAGGGGCGCCTCAAGGGGTCTGGCTACACCTTC
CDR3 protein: CASSQDQGRLKGSGYTF

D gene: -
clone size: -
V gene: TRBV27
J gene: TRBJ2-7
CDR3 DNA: TGTGCCAGCTCTTACGGAGACTCCTACGAGCAGTACTTC
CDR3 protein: CASSYGDSYEQYF

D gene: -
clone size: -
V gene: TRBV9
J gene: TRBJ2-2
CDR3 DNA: TGTGCCAGCAGGCAAGCGGAGCTGGGCTGGCGGTTGAACACCGGGGAGCTGTTTTTT
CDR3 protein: CASRQAELGWRLNTGELFF

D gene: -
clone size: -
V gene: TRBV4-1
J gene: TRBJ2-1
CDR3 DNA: TGCGCCAGCAGCCAAGATATTCATGAGCAGTTCTTC
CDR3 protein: CASSQDIHEQFF

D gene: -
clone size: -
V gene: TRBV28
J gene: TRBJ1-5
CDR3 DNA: TGTGCCAGCAGCCGGGGGACCCCTTATAGCAATCAGCCCCAGCATTTT
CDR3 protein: CASSRGTPYSNQPQHF

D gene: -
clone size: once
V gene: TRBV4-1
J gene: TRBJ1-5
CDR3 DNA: TGCGCCAGCAGCCGCGACATTAGCAATCAGCCCCAGCATTTT
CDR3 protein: CASSRDISNQPQHF

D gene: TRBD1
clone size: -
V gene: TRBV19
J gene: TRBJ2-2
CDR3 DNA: TGTGCCAGTAGGGACAGGGAATACACCGGGGAGCTGTTTTTT
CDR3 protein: CASRDREYTGELFF

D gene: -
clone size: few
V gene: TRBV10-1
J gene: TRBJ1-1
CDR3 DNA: TGCGCCAGCAGTGAGTTAAGGGGCAGCCTGAACACTGAAGCTTTCTTT
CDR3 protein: CASSELRGSLNTEAFF

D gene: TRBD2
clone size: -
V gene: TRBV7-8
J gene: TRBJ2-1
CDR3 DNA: TGTGCCAGCAGCTTATTCGGGGGGGCGTCATACAATGAGCAGTTCTTC
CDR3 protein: CASSLFGGASYNEQFF

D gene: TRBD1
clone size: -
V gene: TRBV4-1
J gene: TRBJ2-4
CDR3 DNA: TGCGCCAGCAGCCAAGACGTACAGGGGGCAAACATTCAGTACTTC
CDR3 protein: CASSQDVQGANIQYF